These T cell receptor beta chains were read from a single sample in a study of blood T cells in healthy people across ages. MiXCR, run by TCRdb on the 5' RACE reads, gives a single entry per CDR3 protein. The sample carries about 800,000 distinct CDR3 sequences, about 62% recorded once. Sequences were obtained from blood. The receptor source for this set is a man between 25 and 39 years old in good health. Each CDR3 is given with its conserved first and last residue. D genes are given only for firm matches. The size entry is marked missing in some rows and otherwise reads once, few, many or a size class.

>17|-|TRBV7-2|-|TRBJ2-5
CASSLVGTGERQETQYF
TGTGCCAGCAGCTTAGTGGGCACGGGGGAGAGGCAAGAGACCCAGTACTTC
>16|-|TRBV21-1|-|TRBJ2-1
CASSLETSGARGEQFF
TGTGCCAGCAGCTTAGAAACTAGCGGGGCCCGGGGTGAGCAGTTCTTC
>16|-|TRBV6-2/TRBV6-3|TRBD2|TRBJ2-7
CASSYSTFTGGDEQYF
TGTGCCAGCAGTTACTCCACGTTTACGGGAGGCGACGAGCAGTACTTC
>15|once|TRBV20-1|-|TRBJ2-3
CSALDHRQGIDTQYF
TGCAGTGCTCTAGACCATAGGCAGGGAATAGATACGCAGTATTTT
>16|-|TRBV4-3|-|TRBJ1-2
CASSQDHVQSDYGYTF
TGCGCCAGCAGCCAAGACCACGTACAGTCGGACTATGGCTACACCTTC
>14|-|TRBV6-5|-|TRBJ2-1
CASTPPGLYNEQFF
TGTGCCAGCACCCCCCCTGGACTCTACAATGAGCAGTTCTTC
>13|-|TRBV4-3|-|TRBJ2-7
CASSQVRGNEQYF
TGCGCCAGCAGCCAAGTTAGGGGGAACGAGCAGTACTTC
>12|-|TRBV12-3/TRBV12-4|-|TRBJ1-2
CASSFENYGYTF
TGTGCCAGCAGTTTTGAAAACTATGGCTACACCTTC
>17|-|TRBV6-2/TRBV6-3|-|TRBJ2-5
CASSWAGSGGLQETQYF
TGTGCCAGCAGTTGGGCCGGGAGTGGGGGCCTACAAGAGACCCAGTACTTC
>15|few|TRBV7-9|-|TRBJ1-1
CASSLPGGGNTEAFF
TGTGCCAGCAGCCTACCGGGGGGAGGGAACACTGAAGCTTTCTTT
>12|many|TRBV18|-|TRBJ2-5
CASSPSQETQYF
TGTGCCAGCTCACCGAGCCAAGAGACCCAGTACTTC
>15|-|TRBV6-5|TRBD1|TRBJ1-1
CASSSGTGRQTEAFF
TGTGCCAGCAGTTCAGGGACAGGGAGACAAACTGAAGCTTTCTTT
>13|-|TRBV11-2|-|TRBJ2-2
CASIPQGSGELFF
TGTGCCAGCATCCCCCAGGGATCCGGGGAGCTGTTTTTT
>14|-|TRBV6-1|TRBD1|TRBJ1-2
CAILNPGGRNGYTF
TGTGCCATCCTGAATCCAGGGGGAAGGAATGGCTACACCTTC
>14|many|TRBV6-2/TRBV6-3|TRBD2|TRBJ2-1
CASSRGSSFDEQFF
TGTGCCAGCAGCCGCGGGAGCTCCTTCGATGAGCAGTTCTTC
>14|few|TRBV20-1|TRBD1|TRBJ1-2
CSATPGQGYYGYTF
TGCAGTGCTACTCCGGGACAGGGGTATTATGGCTACACCTTC
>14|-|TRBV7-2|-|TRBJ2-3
CASSLAWEADTQYF
TGTGCCAGCAGCTTAGCTTGGGAGGCAGATACGCAGTATTTT
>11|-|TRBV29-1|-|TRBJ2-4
CSGLQLGIQCF
TGCAGCGGGCTCCAGCTTGGCATTCAGTGCTTC
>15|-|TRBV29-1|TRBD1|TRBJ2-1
CSATTGTGGYNEQFF
TGCAGCGCCACGACCGGGACAGGTGGCTACAATGAGCAGTTCTTC
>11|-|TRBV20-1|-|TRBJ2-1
CSAPDANEQFF
TGCAGTGCCCCGGACGCCAATGAGCAGTTCTTC
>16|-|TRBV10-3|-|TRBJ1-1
CAITSAGVIDSTEAFF
TGTGCCATCACTTCTGCAGGGGTGATCGATAGCACTGAAGCTTTCTTT
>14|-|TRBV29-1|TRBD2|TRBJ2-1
CSVSGGSSYNEQFF
TGCAGCGTGTCAGGCGGGAGCTCCTACAATGAGCAGTTCTTC
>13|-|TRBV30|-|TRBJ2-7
CAWSLESYYEQYF
TGCGCCTGGAGCCTGGAGTCCTACTACGAGCAGTACTTC
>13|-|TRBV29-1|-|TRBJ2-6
CSVVRDGANVLTF
TGCAGCGTTGTGCGGGATGGGGCCAACGTCCTGACTTTC
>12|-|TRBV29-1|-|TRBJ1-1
CSVDYGNTEAFF
TGCAGCGTTGACTATGGTAACACTGAAGCTTTCTTT
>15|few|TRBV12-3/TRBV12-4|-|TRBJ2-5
CASSRSGWGEETQYF
TGTGCCAGCAGTCGGTCAGGTTGGGGGGAAGAGACCCAGTACTTC
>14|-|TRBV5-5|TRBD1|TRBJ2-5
CASSLVGGYNEQYF
TGTGCCAGCAGCTTGGTAGGGGGCTACAATGAGCAGTACTTC
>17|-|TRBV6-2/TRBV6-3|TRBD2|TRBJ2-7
CASSYSNVTSGGYEQYF
TGTGCCAGCAGTTACTCGAACGTGACTAGCGGGGGCTACGAGCAGTACTTC
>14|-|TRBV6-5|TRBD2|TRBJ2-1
CATSRGGRYNEQFF
TGTGCCACCTCGCGGGGGGGCCGCTACAATGAGCAGTTCTTC
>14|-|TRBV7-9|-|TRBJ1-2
CASSPLYRDSGYTF
TGTGCCAGCAGTCCCCTATACAGGGATAGCGGCTACACCTTC
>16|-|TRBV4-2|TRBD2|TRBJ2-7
CASSQDGSSGGNEQYF
TGTGCCAGCAGCCAAGATGGGTCTAGCGGGGGCAATGAGCAGTACTTC
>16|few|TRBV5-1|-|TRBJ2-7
CASSLAGGQMSYEQYF
TGCGCCAGCAGCTTGGCCGGAGGGCAGATGTCCTACGAGCAGTACTTC
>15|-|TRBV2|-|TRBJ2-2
CASSGLLPYTGELFF
TGTGCCAGCAGTGGACTACTTCCTTACACCGGGGAGCTGTTTTTT
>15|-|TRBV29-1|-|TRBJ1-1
CSVRATSFMNTEAFF
TGCAGCGTCCGAGCGACGAGTTTTATGAACACTGAAGCTTTCTTT
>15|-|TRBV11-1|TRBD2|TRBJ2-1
CASSHGTSGYNEQFF
TGTGCCAGCAGCCATGGGACTAGCGGTTACAATGAGCAGTTCTTC
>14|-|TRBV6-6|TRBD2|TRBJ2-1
CASSLGGGLNEQFF
TGTGCCAGCAGTCTCGGGGGGGGCTTGAATGAGCAGTTCTTC